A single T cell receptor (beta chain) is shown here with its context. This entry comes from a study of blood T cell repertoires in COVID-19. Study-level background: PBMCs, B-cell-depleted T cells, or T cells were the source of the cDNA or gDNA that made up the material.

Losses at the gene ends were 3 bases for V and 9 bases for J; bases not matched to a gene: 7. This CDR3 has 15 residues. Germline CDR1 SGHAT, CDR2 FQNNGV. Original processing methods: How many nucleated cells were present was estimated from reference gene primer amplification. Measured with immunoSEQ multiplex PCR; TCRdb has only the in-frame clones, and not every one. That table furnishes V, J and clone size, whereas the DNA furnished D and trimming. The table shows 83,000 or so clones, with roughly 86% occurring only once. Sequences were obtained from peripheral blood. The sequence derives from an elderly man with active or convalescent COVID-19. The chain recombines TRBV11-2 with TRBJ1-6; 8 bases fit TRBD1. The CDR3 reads CASSFIQGGGSPLHF. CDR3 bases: TGTGCCAGCAGCTTTATACAGGGGGGCGGTTCACCCCTCCACTTT.